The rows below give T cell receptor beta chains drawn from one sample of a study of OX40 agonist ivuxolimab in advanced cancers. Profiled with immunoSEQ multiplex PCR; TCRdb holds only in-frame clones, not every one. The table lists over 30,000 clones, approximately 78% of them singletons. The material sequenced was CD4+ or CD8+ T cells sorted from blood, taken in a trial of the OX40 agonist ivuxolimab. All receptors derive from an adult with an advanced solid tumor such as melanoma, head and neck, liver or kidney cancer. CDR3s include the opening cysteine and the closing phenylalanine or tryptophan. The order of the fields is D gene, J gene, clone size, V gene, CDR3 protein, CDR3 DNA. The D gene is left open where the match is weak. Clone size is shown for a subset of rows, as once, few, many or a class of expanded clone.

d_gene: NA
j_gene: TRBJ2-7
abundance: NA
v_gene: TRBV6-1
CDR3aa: CASSETGVTYEQYF
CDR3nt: TGTGCCAGCAGTGAGACGGGGGTCACCTACGAGCAGTACTTC

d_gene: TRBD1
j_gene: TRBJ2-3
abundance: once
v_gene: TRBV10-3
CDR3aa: CAISPADRGPDTQYF
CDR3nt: TGTGCCATCAGTCCCGCCGACAGGGGGCCAGATACGCAGTATTTT

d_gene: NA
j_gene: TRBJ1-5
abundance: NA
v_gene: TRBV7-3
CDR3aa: CASSQDSFGNQPQHF
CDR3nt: TGTGCCAGCAGCCAAGACAGTTTTGGCAATCAGCCCCAGCATTTT

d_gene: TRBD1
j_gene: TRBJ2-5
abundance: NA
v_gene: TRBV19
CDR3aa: CASSNGQAPETQYF
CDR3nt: TGTGCCAGTAGTAATGGACAGGCCCCAGAGACCCAGTACTTC

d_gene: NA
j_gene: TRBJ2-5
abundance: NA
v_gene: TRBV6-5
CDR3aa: CASSSRQVGETQYF
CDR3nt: TGTGCCAGCAGTTCGCGACAGGTCGGGGAGACCCAGTACTTC

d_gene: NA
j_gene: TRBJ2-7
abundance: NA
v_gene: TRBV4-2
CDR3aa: CASSQGAGSYEQYF
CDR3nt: TGTGCCAGCAGCCAAGGGGCAGGGTCCTACGAGCAGTACTTC

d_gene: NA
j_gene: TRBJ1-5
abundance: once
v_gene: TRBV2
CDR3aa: CASSGEGTSPQHF
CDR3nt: TGTGCCAGCAGTGGGGAAGGCACCTCGCCCCAGCATTTT

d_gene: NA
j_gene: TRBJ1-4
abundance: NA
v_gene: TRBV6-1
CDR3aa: CASSDLQGPATNEKLFF
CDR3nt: TGTGCCAGCAGTGACCTGCAGGGGCCAGCAACTAATGAAAAACTGTTTTTT

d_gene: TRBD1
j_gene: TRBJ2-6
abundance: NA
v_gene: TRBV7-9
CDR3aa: CASNGTAFFSGANVLTF
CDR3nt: TGTGCCAGCAACGGGACAGCCTTTTTCTCTGGGGCCAACGTCCTGACTTTC

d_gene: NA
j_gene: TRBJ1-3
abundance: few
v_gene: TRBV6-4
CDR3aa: CASSDAGVNGNTIYF
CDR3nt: TGTGCCAGCAGTGATGCGGGGGTGAATGGAAACACCATATATTTT

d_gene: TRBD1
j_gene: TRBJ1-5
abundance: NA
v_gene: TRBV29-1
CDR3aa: CSVTTGGSNQPQHF
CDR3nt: TGCAGCGTGACGACAGGGGGTAGCAATCAGCCCCAGCATTTT

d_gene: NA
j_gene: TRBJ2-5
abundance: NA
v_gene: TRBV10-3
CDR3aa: CAISDLRAGGSQETQYF
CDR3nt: TGTGCCATCAGTGATCTTAGGGCAGGGGGGAGCCAAGAGACCCAGTACTTC

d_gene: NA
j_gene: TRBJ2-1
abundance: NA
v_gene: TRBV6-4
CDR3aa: CASSDSKGHNEQFF
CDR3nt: TGTGCCAGCAGTGACTCTAAGGGCCACAATGAGCAGTTCTTC

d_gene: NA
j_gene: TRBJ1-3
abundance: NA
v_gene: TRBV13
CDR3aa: CASSRQEGGGNTIYF
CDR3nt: TGTGCCAGCAGCAGGCAAGAAGGAGGTGGAAACACCATATATTTT

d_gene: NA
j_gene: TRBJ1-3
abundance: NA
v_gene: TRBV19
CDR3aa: CASSERAYTIYF
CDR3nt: TGTGCCAGTAGCGAACGGGCATACACCATATATTTT

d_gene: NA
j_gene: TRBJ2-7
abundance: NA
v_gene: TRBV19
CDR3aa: CASSINDPGAYEQYF
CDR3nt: TGTGCCAGTAGTATAAACGATCCAGGGGCCTACGAGCAGTACTTC

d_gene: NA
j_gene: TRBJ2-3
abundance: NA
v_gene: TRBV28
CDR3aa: CASRPAAQGTDTQYF
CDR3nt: TGTGCCAGCAGACCCGCCGCACAGGGCACAGATACGCAGTATTTT

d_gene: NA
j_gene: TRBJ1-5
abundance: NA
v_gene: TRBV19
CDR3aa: CASSIPNQPQHF
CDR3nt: TGTGCCAGTAGTATACCCAATCAGCCCCAGCATTTT

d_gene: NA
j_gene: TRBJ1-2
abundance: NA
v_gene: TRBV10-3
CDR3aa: CAIGDASTYGYTF
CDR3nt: TGTGCCATCGGAGACGCGTCTACCTATGGCTACACCTTC

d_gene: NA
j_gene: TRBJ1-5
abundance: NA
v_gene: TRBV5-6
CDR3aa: CASSLAGEGGTNQPQHF
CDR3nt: TGTGCCAGCAGCTTGGCCGGTGAAGGTGGGACCAATCAGCCCCAGCATTTT

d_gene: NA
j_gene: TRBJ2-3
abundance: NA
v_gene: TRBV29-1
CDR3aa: CSTNTDTQYF
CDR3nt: TGCAGCACTAACACAGATACGCAGTATTTT

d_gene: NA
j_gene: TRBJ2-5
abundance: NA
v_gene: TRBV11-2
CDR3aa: CASSLEASSIGTQYF
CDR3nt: TGTGCCAGCAGCTTAGAAGCCTCGAGCATTGGGACCCAGTACTTC

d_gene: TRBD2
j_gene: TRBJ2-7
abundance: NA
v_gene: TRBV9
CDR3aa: CASSEGLAGRRYEQYF
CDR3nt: TGTGCCAGCAGCGAGGGACTAGCGGGTCGAAGATACGAGCAGTACTTC

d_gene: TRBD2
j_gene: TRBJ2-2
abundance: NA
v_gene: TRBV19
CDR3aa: CASGGVNTGELFF
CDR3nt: TGTGCCAGCGGGGGGGTGAACACCGGGGAGCTGTTTTTT

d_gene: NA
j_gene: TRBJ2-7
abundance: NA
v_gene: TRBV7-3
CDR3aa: CASSRGVGYEQYF
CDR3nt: TGTGCCAGCAGCAGGGGAGTAGGCTACGAGCAGTACTTC

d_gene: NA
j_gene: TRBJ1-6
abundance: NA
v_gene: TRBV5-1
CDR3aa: CASSLVQFYNSPLHF
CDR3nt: TGCGCCAGCAGCTTGGTTCAATTCTATAATTCACCCCTCCACTTT

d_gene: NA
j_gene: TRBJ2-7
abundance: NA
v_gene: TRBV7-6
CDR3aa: CASSQMAGAPYEQYF
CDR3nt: TGTGCCAGCAGTCAAATGGCAGGGGCCCCCTACGAGCAGTACTTC

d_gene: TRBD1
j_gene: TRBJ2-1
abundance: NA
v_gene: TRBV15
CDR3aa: CATQRNRGDEQFF
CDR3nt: TGTGCCACCCAACGGAACAGGGGGGATGAGCAGTTCTTC

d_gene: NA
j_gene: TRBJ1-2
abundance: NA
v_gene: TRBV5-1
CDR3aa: CASSLVNRDELYGYTF
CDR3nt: TGCGCCAGCAGCTTGGTGAACAGGGATGAACTCTATGGCTACACCTTC

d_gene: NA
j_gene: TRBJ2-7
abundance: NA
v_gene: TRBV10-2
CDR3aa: CASSSNYEQYF
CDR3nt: TGCGCCAGCAGCTCCAACTACGAGCAGTACTTC

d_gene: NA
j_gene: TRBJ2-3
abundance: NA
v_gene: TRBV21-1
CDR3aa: CASSKWLTESTDTQYF
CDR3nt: TGTGCCAGCAGCAAATGGCTGACGGAGAGCACAGATACGCAGTATTTT

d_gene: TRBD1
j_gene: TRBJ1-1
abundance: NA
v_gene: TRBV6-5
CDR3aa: CASRTGVTEAFF
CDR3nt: TGTGCCAGCAGAACAGGGGTGACTGAAGCTTTCTTT

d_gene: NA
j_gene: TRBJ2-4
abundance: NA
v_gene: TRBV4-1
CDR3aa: CASSQPARSAKNIQYF
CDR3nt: TGCGCCAGCAGCCAACCCGCCAGGAGCGCCAAAAACATTCAGTACTTC

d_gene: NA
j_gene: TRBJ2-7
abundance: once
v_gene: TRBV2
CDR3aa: CASSAGLNYEQYF
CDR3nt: TGTGCCAGCAGTGCGGGACTTAACTACGAGCAGTACTTC

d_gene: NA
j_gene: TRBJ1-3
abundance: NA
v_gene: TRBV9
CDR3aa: CASSVGNGNTIYF
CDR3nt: TGTGCCAGCAGCGTGGGGAACGGAAACACCATATATTTT

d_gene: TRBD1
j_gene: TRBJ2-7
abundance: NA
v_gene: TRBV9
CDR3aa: CASSTRPGTGEDEQYF
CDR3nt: TGTGCCAGCAGCACACGACCCGGGACAGGAGAGGACGAGCAGTACTTC

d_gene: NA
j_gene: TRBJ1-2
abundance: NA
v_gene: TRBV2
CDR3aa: CASSVQQGTYGYTF
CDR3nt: TGTGCCAGCAGTGTACAACAGGGTACTTATGGCTACACCTTC

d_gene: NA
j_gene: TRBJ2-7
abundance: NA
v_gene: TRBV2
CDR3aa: CASSRSILYEQYF
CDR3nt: TGTGCCAGCAGTCGGAGCATTCTCTACGAGCAGTACTTC

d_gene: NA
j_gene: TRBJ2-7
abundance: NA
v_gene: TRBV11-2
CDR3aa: CASSLVGAEQYF
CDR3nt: TGTGCCAGCAGCTTAGTAGGCGCCGAGCAGTACTTC

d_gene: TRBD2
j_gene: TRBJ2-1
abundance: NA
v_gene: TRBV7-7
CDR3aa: CASSFGTSFSNEQFF
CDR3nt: TGTGCTAGCAGCTTCGGGACTAGCTTTAGCAATGAGCAGTTCTTC

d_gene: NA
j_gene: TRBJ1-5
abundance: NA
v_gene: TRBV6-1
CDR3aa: CASSTGDGGLQPQHF
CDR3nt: TGTGCCAGCAGTACGGGGGACGGGGGCCTTCAGCCCCAGCATTTT